This T cell receptor (beta chain) derives from a study of CD8 T cells in Susac syndrome. Roughly 0.45 to 1 ug RNA was reverse transcribed with random hexamers. Amplification of TCR beta CDR3 across 54 Vbeta and 13 Jbeta was performed with immunoSEQ multiplex PCR. TCRdb re-called the immunoSEQ multiplex PCR reads with MiXCR, one entry per CDR3 protein. The sample includes 400,000 or so distinct CDR3 sequences, 85% of them seen just once. CDR1 and CDR2 (germline): SGHAT, FQNNGV. The CDR3 totals 14 residues. Trimming cost V 8 bases and J 5 bases; bases outside gene matches: 6. Sequencing input: CD8+ T cells from PBMCs. The chain has TRBV11-2 and TRBJ2-2, with TRBD2 identical over 9 bases. The sequence came from a human donor with multiple sclerosis. Here the CDR3 reads CASRLAGETGELFF. The CDR3 DNA follows: TGTGCCAGCCGATTAGCGGGAGAGACCGGGGAGCTGTTTTTT.